This T cell receptor beta chain was identified during a study of blood T cell repertoires in COVID-19. Study summary: Material from acute and convalescent COVID-19 was sourced from the United States, Italy and Spain. Sample material is recorded as cDNA or gDNA derived from T cells, B-cell-depleted T cells, or PBMCs.

This study enrolled people aged 18 to 89 from roughly 22 US geographic areas. Before being deemed recovered, Cohort 3 donors had two negative PCRs, clearance, or symptom resolution. The repertoire was sequenced with immunoSEQ multiplex PCR; TCRdb's copy has only in-frame clones and lacks some. Counted here are roughly 250,000 clones, around 87% occurring once; the ten biggest clones make up under 2%. V lost 5 bases to trimming and J lost 0 bases, with 8 bases between them. The CDR3 contains 14 residues. In germline, CDR1 is SNHLY, CDR2 FYNNEI. Material for sequencing was PBMCs or T cells enriched from blood (not recorded which). The TCR sequence derives from a woman in her 50s who had recovered from COVID-19. This chain joins TRBV2 and TRBJ1-5; D uncertain. The CDR3 coding sequence is TGTGCCAGCAGTCTAGACCTTAGCAATCAGCCCCAGCATTTT. It yields the protein CASSLDLSNQPQHF.